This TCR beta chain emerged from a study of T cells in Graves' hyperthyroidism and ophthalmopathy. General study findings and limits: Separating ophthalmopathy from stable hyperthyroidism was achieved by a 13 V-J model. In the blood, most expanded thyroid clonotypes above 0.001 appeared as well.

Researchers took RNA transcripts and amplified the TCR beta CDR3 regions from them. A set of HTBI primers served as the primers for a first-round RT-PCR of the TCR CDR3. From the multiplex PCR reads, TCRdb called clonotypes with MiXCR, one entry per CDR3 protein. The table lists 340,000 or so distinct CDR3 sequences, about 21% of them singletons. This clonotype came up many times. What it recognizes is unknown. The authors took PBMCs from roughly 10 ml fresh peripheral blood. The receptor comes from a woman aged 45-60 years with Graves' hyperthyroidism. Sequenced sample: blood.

The CDR3 DNA follows: TGTGCCAGCAGTTACGGAGCGGGAGGAGCCCAGTATTTT. Translated: CASSYGAGGAQYF. This chain joins TRBV6-2 or TRBV6-3 and TRBJ2-3, with TRBD2 matching over 9 bases. V gave up 2 bases and J gave up 12 bases; unmatched junction bases: 6. The CDR3 consists of 13 residues. Germline loops: CDR1 MNHEY, CDR2 SVGEGT.